One sample yielded the 9 T cell receptor beta chains listed below, sequenced in a study of T cell clones after liver transplantation. These TCRs are of unknown antigen specificity. TCRbeta sequences of proliferating CFSE-low MLR cells were labeled alloreactive. Method: immunoSEQ multiplex PCR; TCRdb's copy keeps in-frame clones and lacks some. The sample yields hundreds of clones, 54% seen once. Sample: CD8+ T cells from cultured PBMCs. These receptors were collected from a human patient who received a liver transplant. A share of the T cells may be of graft donor origin.

This clone has just a few counts. This chain joins TRBV7-9 and TRBJ2-3, with TRBD1 as a possible D gene (5 bases). This CDR3 comprises 14 residues. Germline loops: CDR1 SEHNR, CDR2 FQNEAQ (reference sequence). Trimming shortened V by 6 bases and J by 2 bases, and 12 bases separated the two germline ends. CDR3 amino acids: CASSRGGDTDTQYF. CDR3 nucleotide sequence: TGTGCCAGCAGTAGGGGTGGGGACACAGATACGCAGTATTTT.

This clone was picked up a small number of times. Distinct nucleotide sequences in the sample also encode this CDR3. This sequence joins TRBV7-2 and TRBJ2-5; TRBD2 matches 11 bases. Unmatched junction bases numbered 7, after V lost 2 bases and J lost 5 bases. This CDR3 has 16 amino acids. Germline assignment: CDR1 SGHTA and CDR2 FQGNSA. Written as DNA, the CDR3 is TGTGCCAGCAGCTTAATTAGCGGGGGGGCGGGGGAGACCCAGTACTTC. Translated: CASSLISGGAGETQYF.

The V call is TRBV27, the J call TRBJ2-5; the match to TRBD1 covers 9 bases. The end of the DNA aligns better with TRBJ2-7, so the J call may be wrong. This CDR3 contains 14 residues. The V gene's germline CDR1 is MNHEY and CDR2 SMNVEV (reference sequence). The CDR3 coding sequence is TGTGCCAGCAGTCTGGACAGGGGTAACTACGAGCAGTACTTC. It is translated as CASSLDRGNYEQYF.

The chain is built from TRBV4-1 and TRBJ2-3; 8 nucleotides match TRBD2. The germline V gene encodes CDR1 MGHRA and CDR2 YSYEKL. CDR3 length: 19 residues. V gave up 0 bases and J gave up 6 bases; unmatched junction bases: 17. The CDR3 sequence is CASSQDSSGGPLGRDTQYF. Written as DNA, the CDR3 is TGCGCCAGCAGCCAAGATTCGAGCGGGGGACCACTAGGCCGGGATACGCAGTATTTT.

This chain joins TRBV28 and TRBJ2-1; unclear D gene. Germline assignment: CDR1 MDHEN and CDR2 SYDVKM. The CDR3 totals 16 residues. V was clipped by 6 bases and J by 0 bases, with 15 bases between them. CDR3 protein: CASSSRKSTSYNEQFF. CDR3 bases: TGTGCCAGCAGCTCCCGCAAATCTACCTCCTACAATGAGCAGTTCTTC.

The J gene is TRBJ1-1, the V gene TRBV21-1. TRBV21-1 is listed as a pseudogene. The CDR3 runs to 16 residues. This CDR3 reads CASSENLATHRTEAFF. In DNA, the CDR3 is TGTGCCAGCAGCGAGAACTTAGCTACACATCGCACTGAAGCTTTCTTT.

The J gene is TRBJ2-7, the V gene TRBV10-2; TRBD2 is a possible D gene (5 bases). Germline lookup yields CDR1 WSHSY and CDR2 SAAADI. The CDR3 spans 14 residues. V gave up 6 bases and J gave up 0 bases, with 12 bases separating them. Here the CDR3 DNA reads TGCGCCAGCAGATTGGGGAGCGGCTCCTACGAGCAGTACGTC. The encoded protein is CASRLGSGSYEQYV.

DNA for the CDR3: TGTGCCAGCAGTTTGCAGGGAGTCACTGAAGCTTTCTTT. Its translation: CASSLQGVTEAFF. V is TRBV6-8 and J is TRBJ1-1; a possible D gene is TRBD1 (5 bases). CDR1 is MNHGY, CDR2 SAAAGT, per germline. The V end lost 4 bases, the J end lost 4 bases, and 10 bases lay between the germline ends. The CDR3 has 13 amino acids.

Comments on this clone: A far more abundant clone sits one base away, making this likely a read error. The rearrangement joins TRBV14 to TRBJ1-6; no reliable D call. This CDR3 has 14 residues. V lost 5 bases and J lost 8, with 13 bases in between. Germline-derived CDR1 and CDR2 are SGHDN and FVKESK. DNA of the CDR3: TGTGCCAGCAGCGAATGGGGTATTGATTCACCCCTCCACTTT. Translation gives CASSEWGIDSPLHF.